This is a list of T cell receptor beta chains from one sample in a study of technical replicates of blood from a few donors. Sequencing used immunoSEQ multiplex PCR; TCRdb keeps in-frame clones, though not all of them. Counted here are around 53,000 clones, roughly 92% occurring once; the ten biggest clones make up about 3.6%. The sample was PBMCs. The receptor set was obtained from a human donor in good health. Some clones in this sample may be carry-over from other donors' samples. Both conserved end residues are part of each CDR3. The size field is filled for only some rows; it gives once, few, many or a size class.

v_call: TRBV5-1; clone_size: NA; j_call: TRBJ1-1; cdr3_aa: CASSTTQGNTEAFF
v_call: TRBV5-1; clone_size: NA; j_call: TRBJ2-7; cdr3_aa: CASSWGLADEQYF
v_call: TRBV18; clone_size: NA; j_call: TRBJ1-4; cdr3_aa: CASSPGRVREKLFF
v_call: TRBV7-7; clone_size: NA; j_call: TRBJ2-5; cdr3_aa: CASSPQGQETQYF
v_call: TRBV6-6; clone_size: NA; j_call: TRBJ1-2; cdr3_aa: CASSLFRGRRGYTF
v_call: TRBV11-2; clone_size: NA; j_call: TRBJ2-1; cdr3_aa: CASQSGVAYNEQFF
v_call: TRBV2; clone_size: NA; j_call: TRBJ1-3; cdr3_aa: CASHPTGSGNTIYF
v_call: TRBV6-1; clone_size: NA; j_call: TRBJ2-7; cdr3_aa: CASSDHTSGSREQYF
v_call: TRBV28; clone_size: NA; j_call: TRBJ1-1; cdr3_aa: CASSRQGLGTEAFF
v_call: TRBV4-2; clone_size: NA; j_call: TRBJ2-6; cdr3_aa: CASSQGSANVLTF
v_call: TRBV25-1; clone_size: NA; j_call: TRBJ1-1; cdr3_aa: CASSENPPRRGTEAFF
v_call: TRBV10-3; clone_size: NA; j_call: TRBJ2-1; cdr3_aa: CAISVVYGTGDYNEQFF
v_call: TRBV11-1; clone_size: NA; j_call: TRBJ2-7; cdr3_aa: CASNRAGQNYEQYF
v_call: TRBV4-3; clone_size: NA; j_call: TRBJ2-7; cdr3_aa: CASSQGGRGRVEQYF
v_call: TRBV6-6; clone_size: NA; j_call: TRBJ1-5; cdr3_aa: CASWGDGSGNQPQHF
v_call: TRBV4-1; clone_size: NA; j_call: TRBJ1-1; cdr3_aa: CASSQDAAGGEAFF
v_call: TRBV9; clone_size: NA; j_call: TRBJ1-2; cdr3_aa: CASSVEGTSGYTF
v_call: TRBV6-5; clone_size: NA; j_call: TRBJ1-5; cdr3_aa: CASSYSTGVDQPQHF
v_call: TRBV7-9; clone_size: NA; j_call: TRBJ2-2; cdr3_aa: CASSKQTASASGELFF
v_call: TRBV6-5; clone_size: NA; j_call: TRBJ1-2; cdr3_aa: CASTPPVLHGYTF
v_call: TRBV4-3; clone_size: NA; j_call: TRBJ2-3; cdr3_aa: CASSQDLGGARATDTQYF
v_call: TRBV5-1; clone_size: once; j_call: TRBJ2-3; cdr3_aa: CASSLVSGGTDTQYF
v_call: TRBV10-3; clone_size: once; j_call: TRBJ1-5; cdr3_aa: CAISEDRGGNQPQHF
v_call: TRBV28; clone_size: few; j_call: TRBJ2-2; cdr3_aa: CASSLRQGSGELFF
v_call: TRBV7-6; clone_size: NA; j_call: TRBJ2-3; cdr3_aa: CASSPGGVDTQYF
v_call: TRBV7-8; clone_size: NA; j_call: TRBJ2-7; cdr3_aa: CASSSARSLFEQYF
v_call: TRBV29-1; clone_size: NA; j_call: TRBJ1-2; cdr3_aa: CSVEGGTVGYGYTF
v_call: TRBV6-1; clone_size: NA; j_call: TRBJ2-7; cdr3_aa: CASGEGYYSYEQYF
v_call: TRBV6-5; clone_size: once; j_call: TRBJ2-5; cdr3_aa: CASRGSGREETQYF
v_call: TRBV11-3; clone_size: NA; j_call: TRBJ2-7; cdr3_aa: CASSLIIERGPTNEQYF
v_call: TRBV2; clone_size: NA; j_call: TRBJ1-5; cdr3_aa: CASSENAGNYQPQHF
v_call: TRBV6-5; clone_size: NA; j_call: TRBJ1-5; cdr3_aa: CASRGATHQPQHF
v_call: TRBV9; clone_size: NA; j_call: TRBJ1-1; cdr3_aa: CASSPPSPGRNTEAFF
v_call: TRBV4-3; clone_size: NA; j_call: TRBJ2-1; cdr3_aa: CASSQDPGSHNEQFF
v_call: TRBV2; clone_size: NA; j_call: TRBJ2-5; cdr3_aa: CASSEQGEETQYF
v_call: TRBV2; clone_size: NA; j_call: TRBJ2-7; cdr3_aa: CASSGGSGGAYEQYF
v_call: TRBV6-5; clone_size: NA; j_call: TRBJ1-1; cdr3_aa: CASNRRGVNTEAFF
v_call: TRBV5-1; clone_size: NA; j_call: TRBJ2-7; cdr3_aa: CASSASGMWEQYF